This TCR beta chain was documented in a study of neurological immune-mediated disorders. Study results and limitations: Phylogenetic grouping assigned the repertoires of 18 of 34 multiple sclerosis patients to a single related-CDR3 cluster, representing a possible signature.

5'RACE with 10-nucleotide random UMIs generated the cDNA. TCRdb used MiXCR to reprocess the 5' RACE reads, holding one entry per CDR3 protein. The repertoire consists of 65,000 to 70,000 distinct CDR3 sequences, with around 3.9% occurring once and the leading ten covering under 1.5%. V trimming: 2 bases; J trimming: 6 bases; junction bases outside the gene matches: 5. Germline values: CDR1 DFQATT, CDR2 SNEGSKA (reference sequence). This CDR3 region has 15 residues. This clonotype was observed at least ten times. Antigen specificity is unknown. This rearrangement joins TRBV20-1 to TRBJ1-5, with TRBD1 matching 12 bases. This clonotype originated in a man aged 30 to 45 with multiple sclerosis. Sequenced sample: PBMCs. CDR3 residues: CSARMGQGAGQPQHF. The CDR3 DNA reads as TGCAGTGCTAGAATGGGACAGGGGGCGGGTCAGCCCCAGCATTTT.